This T cell receptor (beta chain) derives from a study of T-cell memory formation after mild COVID-19. About the research overall: The study found TCR clusters largely donor specific.

In its sample, this clonotype was seen a few times. Its specificity is not known. Researchers used 5'RACE with constant-segment primers to make TCR alpha and TCR beta cDNA libraries that carry sample barcodes and UMIs. TCRdb re-analysed the 5' RACE reads in MiXCR, keeping a single row per CDR3 protein. In the table there are around 340,000 distinct CDR3 sequences, 13% to 15% of which are singletons. Study-level results: Confirmation of SARS-CoV-2 specificity was lacking for second-wave clones peaking day 37. The study found contracting CD4+ clones mainly in CM and EM and contracting CD8+ clones in EMRA.

The CDR3 is 14 amino acids. CDR1 SGHNT and CDR2 YYREEE come from the germline V gene (reference sequence). With 4 bases clipped from V and 8 bases from J, the junction kept 8 bases outside the gene matches. This sequence was found in a man between 18 and 35 years old who had mild COVID-19 (a few samples of this study predate the infection). Cell type and time point are not known. The sample consisted of PBMCs or a T cell subset sorted from them (not recorded which). This chain links TRBV5-4 with TRBJ1-4; TRBD1 agrees at 7 bases. CDR3 coding DNA: TGTGCCAGCAGCGCCGGAGGGGGCGAAGAAAAACTGTTTTTT. Protein product: CASSAGGGEEKLFF.